The 21 T cell receptor beta chains in this list originate from one sample, sequenced in a study of regulatory T cells in long-lasting Graves disease. iRepertoire HTBI primers and Arm-PCR of CDR3 regions built TCR beta libraries. TCRdb re-called the multiplex PCR reads with MiXCR, one entry per CDR3 protein. The sample comprises 400,000 to 500,000 distinct CDR3 sequences, around 15% of which are singletons, and approximately 15% rests with the top ten. Time point noted: newly diagnosed GD, antithyroid drugs for less than 3 months. PBMC-derived RNA was used for the TCR library. The data were also submitted as part of a second study, on T cells in Graves' hyperthyroidism and ophthalmopathy.

This sample comprised peripheral blood mononuclear cells (PBMCs), obtained at new diagnosis, from a patient treated with antithyroid drugs. The receptors were sampled from a woman in her fifties or sixties with Graves disease.

The rearrangement uses TRBV10-3 and TRBJ2-7, with D maybe TRBD2 (6 bases). V lost 2 bases and J lost 4, with 12 bases in between. Germline V gene data show CDR1 as ENHRY and CDR2 as SYGVKD. The length of the CDR3 is 14 residues. CDR3 sequence: CAISEGLAPYEQYF. Here the CDR3 DNA reads TGTGCCATCAGTGAGGGGCTAGCGCCTTACGAGCAGTACTTC.

This clonotype has ten or more counts. The chain carries TRBV10-3 and TRBJ2-5; a possible D gene is TRBD1 (7 bases). The J call may be incorrect, as the DNA end agrees better with TRBJ2-7. The CDR3 extends over 14 amino acids. CDR1 is ENHRY, CDR2 SYGVKD, per germline. The CDR3 DNA reads as TGTGCCATCAGTGAGAGTCAGGGGGGTTACGAGCAGTACTTC. This codes for CAISESQGGYEQYF.

V is TRBV28 and J is TRBJ1-2; no definite D call. Germline V gives CDR1 MDHEN, CDR2 SYDVKM. CDR3 length: 13 amino acids. Deletions cut 4 bases from V and 4 bases from J, with 10 bases between. CDR3 in DNA: TGTGCCAGCAGTTCAGGACTGGTCTATGGCTACACCTTC. This gives the protein CASSSGLVYGYTF.

This clonotype was picked up many times. This chain uses TRBV7-9 with TRBJ2-3, with 10 bases that match TRBD2. Germline-derived CDR1 and CDR2 are SEHNR and FQNEAQ (reference sequence). CDR3 size: 16 residues. V was clipped by 8 bases and J by 0 bases; unmatched bases: 8. This CDR3 reads CASASGTSDSTDTQYF. Written as DNA, the CDR3 is TGTGCCAGCGCATCGGGGACTAGCGATAGCACAGATACGCAGTATTTT.

The table lists this clonotype with many counts. This sequence joins TRBV7-2 and TRBJ2-5; 13 bases align to TRBD2. In germline, CDR1 is SGHTA, CDR2 FQGNSA. After removal of 4 bases from V and 4 bases from J, the junction contained 6 bases not matched to a gene. The CDR3 is made up of 16 amino acids. CDR3 region: CASSSGTSGKRETQYF. The CDR3 coding sequence is TGTGCCAGCAGCTCAGGGACTAGCGGGAAGCGAGAGACCCAGTACTTC.

This clonotype was detected only a few times. The chain carries TRBV6-1 and TRBJ1-5; D ambiguous. CDR3 length: 15 amino acids. Germline CDR1 and CDR2: MNHNS and SASEGT. The ends were cut back, 6 bases at V and 7 bases at J, with 19 bases in the middle. For the CDR3, the DNA is TGTGCCAGCAGGGGTCAGGAACTAACCGACCAGCCCCAGCATTTT. This gives the protein CASRGQELTDQPQHF.

There are many counts of this clonotype. This chain uses TRBV5-6 with TRBJ2-1; D possibly matches TRBD1 or TRBD2 (5 bases each). CDR3 length equals 15 residues. V was trimmed by 5 bases and J by 0 bases, leaving 12 bases between them. Germline loops: CDR1 SGHDT, CDR2 YYEEEE. In nucleotides, the CDR3 is TGTGCCAGCAGTTTAGAGGGGAGCTCCTACAATGAGCAGTTCTTC. Encoded protein: CASSLEGSSYNEQFF.

This clonotype was found a few times. This chain joins TRBV6-1 and TRBJ2-3; a weak D match, TRBD1 (5 bases). The CDR3 totals 14 residues. Trimming shortened V by 3 bases and J by 2 bases, and 9 bases separated the two germline ends. From germline, CDR1 is MNHNS and CDR2 SASEGT. The CDR3 sequence: CASSDRVPTDTQYF. CDR3 bases: TGTGCCAGCAGTGACAGGGTCCCCACAGATACGCAGTATTTT.

Details on this clonotype: One end of the junction does not line up with germline, which may come from a read error. The chain uses TRBV11-2 and TRBJ1-5, with D hard to call. The CDR3 has 17 residues. Looked up from germline, CDR1 is SGHAT and CDR2 is FQNNGV. CDR3 in amino acids: CASSQEVGSWSNQPQHF. CDR3 sequence (DNA): TGCGCCAGCAGCCAAGAGGTGGGAAGTTGGAGCAATCAGCCCCAGCATTTT.

This clonotype was recorded many times. The chain is built from TRBV12-3 or TRBV12-4 and TRBJ2-5; D call uncertain. V lost 7 bases and J lost 1, with 13 bases in between. The CDR3 runs to 14 residues. The CDR3 coding sequence is TGTGCCAGCACCGCCCATTCGGTCCAAGAGACCCAGTACTTC. It codes for CASTAHSVQETQYF.

A remark on this clonotype: A much larger clone differs from this one at a single base, so this may be a read error. The J gene is TRBJ2-5, the V gene TRBV20-1, with 9 bases aligning to TRBD1. Germline V lookup: CDR1 DFQATT, CDR2 SNEGSKA (reference sequence). This CDR3 is built from 14 residues. The CDR3 sequence is CSARLTGGKEIQYF. The DNA of the CDR3 is TGCAGTGCTAGGTTGACAGGGGGGAAGGAGATCCAGTACTTC.

At least ten counts were recorded for this clonotype. Germline is not matched at one junction end, which may reflect a read error. CDR3 bases: TGTGCCAGCAGTGAAGGGACTAGCGACCATCTCGCTAGCTTC. This translates into CASSEGTSDHLASF. The chain combines TRBV2 with TRBJ2-7; 9 positions agree with TRBD2. Per the germline V gene, CDR1 is SNHLY and CDR2 is FYNNEI. The CDR3 is 14 residues long.

The chain combines TRBV6-1 with TRBJ1-1; maybe TRBD1 (5 bases). In germline, CDR1 is MNHNS, CDR2 SASEGT. Trimming removed 6 bases from V and 1 base from J, with 9 bases in between. The CDR3 contains 13 residues. CDR3 loop: CASRAGTNTEAFF. CDR3 DNA: TGTGCCAGCAGGGCGGGGACGAACACTGAAGCTTTCTTT.

The sample holds many counts of this clonotype. The V call is TRBV7-9, the J call TRBJ2-1; no firm D call. Germline-derived CDR1 and CDR2 are SEHNR and FQNEAQ (reference sequence). The CDR3 is made up of 15 amino acids. Deletions cut 2 bases from V and 4 bases from J, with 12 bases between. CDR3 DNA: TGTGCCAGCAGCTTACCTCTTGTCGAGTACAATGAGCAGTTCTTC. Residues: CASSLPLVEYNEQFF. Using reference TRBV7-9 and TRBJ2-1 for the parts outside the CDR3, the full variable domain is DTGVSQNPRHKITKRGQNVTFRCDPISEHNRLYWYRQTLGQGPEFLTYFQNEAQLEKSRLLSDRFSAERPKGSFSTLEIQRTEQGDSAMYLCASSLPLVEYNEQFFGPGTRLTVL.

This clonotype was found many times. This chain connects TRBV5-6 to TRBJ2-5, with D maybe TRBD1 (6 bases). The germline V gene encodes CDR1 SGHDT and CDR2 YYEEEE. The CDR3 is 15 residues long. V lost 1 base and J 6 bases, leaving 16 bases between the germline ends. In nucleotides, the CDR3 is TGTGCCAGCAGCTTGTGGACACAGGGAAGAAAGACCCAGTACTTC. This encodes CASSLWTQGRKTQYF.

This clonotype was seen a handful of times. V usage is TRBV30 and J usage is TRBJ2-7, with TRBD1 as a possible D gene (5 bases). The length of the CDR3 is 15 residues. With 3 bases removed from V and 2 bases from J, the gap between germline ends came to 17 bases. Germline V gives CDR1 GTSNPN, CDR2 SVGIG (reference sequence). The DNA for the CDR3 is TGTGCCTGGAGGCCTAGGGGCAGTGGGGCCTACGAGCAGTACTTC. Translated, it gives CAWRPRGSGAYEQYF.

Of note for this clonotype: A read error is possible here, since a much larger clone lies one base away. The rearrangement uses TRBV7-9 and TRBJ2-5; D gene ambiguous. The CDR3 runs 14 residues. Per the germline V gene, CDR1 is SEHNR and CDR2 is FQNEAQ (reference sequence). The CDR3 protein is CASSLVSGQEIQYF. CDR3 DNA sequence: TGTGCCAGCAGCTTAGTTTCCGGGCAAGAGATCCAGTACTTC.

There are many counts of this clonotype. This rearrangement joins TRBV27 to TRBJ2-1; 9 bases fit TRBD1. Trimming at V came to 3 bases and at J to 10 bases, leaving 1 base not matched to a gene. Per the germline V gene, CDR1 is MNHEY and CDR2 is SMNVEV (reference sequence). The CDR3 has 12 amino acids. Here the CDR3 reads CASSFGQGEQFF. DNA of the CDR3: TGTGCCAGCAGTTTTGGACAGGGGGAGCAGTTCTTC.

The chain carries TRBV7-8 and TRBJ2-1; 14 bases are shared with TRBD2. The CDR3 is made up of 17 amino acids. Trimming cost V 5 bases and J 4 bases; bases outside gene matches: 7. Germline V CDR1 and CDR2: SGHVS, FQNEAQ. CDR3 DNA: TGTGCCAGCAGCCCCCCCGGGACTAGCGGGGGTTACAATGAGCAGTTCTTC. Amino acids: CASSPPGTSGGYNEQFF.

This clonotype came up a few times. The chain employs TRBV29-1 and TRBJ1-1; D is possibly TRBD1 (6 bases). V lost 7 bases to trimming and J lost 1 base, with 19 bases between them. Germline assignment: CDR1 SQVTM and CDR2 ANQGSEA. The CDR3 spans 15 residues. The CDR3, as DNA: TGCAGCGCCCGAGGGGGGGAGGGTAGGAACACTGAAGCTTTCTTT. Protein sequence: CSARGGEGRNTEAFF.

This clonotype has at least ten counts. As DNA, the CDR3 is TGCAGCGTTGGGACTAGCGGGAGGGCCGCGGATACGCAGTATTTT. It codes for CSVGTSGRAADTQYF. The chain uses TRBV29-1 and TRBJ2-3, with TRBD2 identical over 15 bases. The CDR3 sequence is 15 residues long. The J segment lost 6 bases and the V segment lost 4 bases, leaving 5 bases of the junction unmatched. Per the germline V gene, CDR1 is SQVTM and CDR2 is ANQGSEA.